The rows below give T cell receptor beta chains drawn from one sample of a study of control samples from healthy donors and cancer patients. Assay: immunoSEQ multiplex PCR; the TCRdb copy retains only in-frame clones and omits some. The profile shows about 190,000 clones, 90% to 95% of them singletons. Material for sequencing was blood. Receptors were obtained from a man younger than 40 in good health. Both conserved end residues are trimmed from each CDR3. Each record gives: V gene, J gene, CDR3 protein.

TRBV5-6	TRBJ1-2	ASSFYGTGVLGYT
TRBV19	TRBJ1-3	ASWERLRSSGNTIY
TRBV12-3/TRBV12-4	TRBJ1-2	ASSFGGADGYT
TRBV7-9	TRBJ1-4	ASSPDHLWATNEKLF
TRBV29-1	TRBJ1-4	SVTLTGKNEKLF
TRBV2	TRBJ1-1	ASSVRPGVNTEAF
TRBV19	TRBJ1-5	ASRALDRGLYSNQPQH
TRBV6-5	TRBJ1-2	ASSYSDRSLGGYT
TRBV11-2	TRBJ2-7	ASSLAGSFYEQY
TRBV11-2	TRBJ2-1	ASSLSGTGNNEQF
TRBV30	TRBJ1-2	AWSVNRGIGYGYT
TRBV6-5	TRBJ2-3	ASYQGTSTDTQY
TRBV12-3/TRBV12-4	TRBJ1-2	ASKDRSNYGYT
TRBV7-2	TRBJ1-2	ASSLAGGLNYGYT
TRBV14	TRBJ1-6	ASSQEVYNSPLH
TRBV7-9	TRBJ1-2	ASRQQGGHYGYT
TRBV10-3	TRBJ1-4	AISDGTASEKLF